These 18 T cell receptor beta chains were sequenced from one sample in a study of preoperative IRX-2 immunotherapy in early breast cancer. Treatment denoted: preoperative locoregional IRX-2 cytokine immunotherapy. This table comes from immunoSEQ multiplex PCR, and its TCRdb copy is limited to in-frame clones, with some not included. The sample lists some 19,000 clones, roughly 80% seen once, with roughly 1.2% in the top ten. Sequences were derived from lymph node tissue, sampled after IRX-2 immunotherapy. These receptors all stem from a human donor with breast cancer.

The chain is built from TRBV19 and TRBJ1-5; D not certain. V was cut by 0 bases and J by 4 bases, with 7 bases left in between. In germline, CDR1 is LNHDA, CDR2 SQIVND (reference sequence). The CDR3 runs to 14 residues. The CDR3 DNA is TGTGCCAGTAGTATAGATCACAGTAATCAGCCCCAGCATTTT. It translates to CASSIDHSNQPQHF.

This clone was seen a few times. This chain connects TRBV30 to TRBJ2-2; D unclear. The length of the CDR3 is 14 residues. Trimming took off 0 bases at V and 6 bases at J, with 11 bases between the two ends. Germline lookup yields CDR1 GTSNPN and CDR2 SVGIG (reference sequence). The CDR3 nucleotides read TGTGCCTGGAGTGTATTATCTGGGGCCGGGGAGCTGTTTTTT. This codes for CAWSVLSGAGELFF. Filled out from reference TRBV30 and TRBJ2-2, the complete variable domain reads SQTIHQWPATLVQPVGSPLSLECTVEGTSNPNLYWYRQAAGRGLQLLFYSVGIGQISSEVPQNLSASRPQDRQFILSSKKLLLSDSGFYLCAWSVLSGAGELFFGEGSRLTVL.

Written as DNA, the CDR3 is TGCGCCAGCAGCCTGCAGGGTGCAACTAATGAAAAACTGTTTTTT. This sequence encodes CASSLQGATNEKLFF. The V gene is TRBV5-1, the J gene TRBJ1-4, with D possibly being TRBD1 (5 bases). The CDR3 consists of 15 residues. The germline gives CDR1 SGHRS, CDR2 YFSETQ. Trimming stripped 4 bases from V and 0 bases from J, with 10 bases between.

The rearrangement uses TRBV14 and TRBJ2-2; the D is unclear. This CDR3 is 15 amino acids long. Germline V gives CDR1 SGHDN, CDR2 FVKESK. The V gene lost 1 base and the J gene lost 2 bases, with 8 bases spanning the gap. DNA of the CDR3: TGTGCCAGCAGCCAAGTTAGGGTCAACACCGGGGAGCTGTTTTTT. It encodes CASSQVRVNTGELFF.

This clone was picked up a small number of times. The chain's CDR3 is CAWSGNPFSGGDWEETQYF. CDR3 nucleotide sequence: TGTGCCTGGAGTGGAAACCCTTTTAGCGGGGGGGATTGGGAAGAGACCCAGTACTTC. V gene TRBV30 combines with J gene TRBJ2-5; 11 bases line up with TRBD2. Germline-derived CDR1 and CDR2 are GTSNPN and SVGIG (reference sequence). CDR3 length: 19 residues. V was clipped by 1 base and J by 3 bases; unmatched bases: 16. Variable domain in full (rest from reference TRBV30 and TRBJ2-5): SQTIHQWPATLVQPVGSPLSLECTVEGTSNPNLYWYRQAAGRGLQLLFYSVGIGQISSEVPQNLSASRPQDRQFILSSKKLLLSDSGFYLCAWSGNPFSGGDWEETQYFGPGTRLLVL.

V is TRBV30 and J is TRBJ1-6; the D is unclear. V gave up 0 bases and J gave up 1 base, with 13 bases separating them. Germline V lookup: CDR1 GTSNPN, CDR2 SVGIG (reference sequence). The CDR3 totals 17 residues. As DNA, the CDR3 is TGTGCCTGGAGTGTACTCAGCACCAGTTCCTATAATTCACCCCTCCACTTT. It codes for CAWSVLSTSSYNSPLHF.

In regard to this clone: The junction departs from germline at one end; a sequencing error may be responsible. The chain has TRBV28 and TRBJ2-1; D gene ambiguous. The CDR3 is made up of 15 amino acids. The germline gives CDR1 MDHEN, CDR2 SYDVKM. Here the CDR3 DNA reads TGTGCCAGCAGTTCCGTAACCACATCAGGAAATGGGCAGTTCTTC. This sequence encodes CASSSVTTSGNGQFF.

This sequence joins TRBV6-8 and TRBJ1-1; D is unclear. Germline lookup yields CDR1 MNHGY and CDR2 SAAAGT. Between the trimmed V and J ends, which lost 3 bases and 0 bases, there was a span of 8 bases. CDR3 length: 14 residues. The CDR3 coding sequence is TGTGCCAGCAGTTATTCCCCTTTGAACACTGAAGCTTTCTTT. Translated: CASSYSPLNTEAFF.

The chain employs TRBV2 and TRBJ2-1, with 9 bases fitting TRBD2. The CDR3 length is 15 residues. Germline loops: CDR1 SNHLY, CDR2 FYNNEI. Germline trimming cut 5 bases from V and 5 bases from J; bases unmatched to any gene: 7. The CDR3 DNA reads TGTGCCAGCAGTAATTCGGGACTAGCTAACAATGAGCAGTTCTTC. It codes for CASSNSGLANNEQFF.

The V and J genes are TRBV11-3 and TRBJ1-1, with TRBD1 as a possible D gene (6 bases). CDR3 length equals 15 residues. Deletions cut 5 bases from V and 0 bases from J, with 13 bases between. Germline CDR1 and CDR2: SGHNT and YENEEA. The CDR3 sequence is CASSKQGTLNTEAFF. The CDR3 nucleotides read TGTGCCAGCAGCAAACAGGGAACTTTGAACACTGAAGCTTTCTTT.

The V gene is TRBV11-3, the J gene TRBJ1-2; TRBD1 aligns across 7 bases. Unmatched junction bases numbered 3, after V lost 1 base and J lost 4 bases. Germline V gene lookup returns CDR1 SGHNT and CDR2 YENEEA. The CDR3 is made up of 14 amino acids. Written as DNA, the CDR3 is TGTGCCAGCAGCTTAGGACAGGGCGGCTATGGCTACACCTTC. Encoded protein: CASSLGQGGYGYTF.

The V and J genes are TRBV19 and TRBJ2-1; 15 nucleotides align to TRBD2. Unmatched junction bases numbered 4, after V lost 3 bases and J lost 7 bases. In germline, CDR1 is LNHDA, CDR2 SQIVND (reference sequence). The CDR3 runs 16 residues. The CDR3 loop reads CASSILGTSGRNEQFF. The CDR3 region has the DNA TGTGCCAGTAGTATTCTGGGGACTAGCGGGAGGAATGAGCAGTTCTTC.

The DNA of the CDR3 is TGTGCCAGCTCCCCGTTCCAAGCAGGGGCTCGAGAGACCCAGTACTTC. It encodes CASSPFQAGARETQYF. J is TRBJ2-5 and V is TRBV28, with a possible D match to TRBD1 (6 bases). The CDR3 spans 16 residues. V gave up 8 bases and J gave up 4 bases, with 23 bases separating them. Germline loops: CDR1 MDHEN, CDR2 SYDVKM.

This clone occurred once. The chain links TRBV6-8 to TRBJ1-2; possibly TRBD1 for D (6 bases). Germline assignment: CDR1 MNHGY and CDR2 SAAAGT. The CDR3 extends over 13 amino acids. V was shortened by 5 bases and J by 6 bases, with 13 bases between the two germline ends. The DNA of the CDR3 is TGTGCCAGCAGTCCCGACAGGACGAATGGCTACACCTTC. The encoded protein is CASSPDRTNGYTF.

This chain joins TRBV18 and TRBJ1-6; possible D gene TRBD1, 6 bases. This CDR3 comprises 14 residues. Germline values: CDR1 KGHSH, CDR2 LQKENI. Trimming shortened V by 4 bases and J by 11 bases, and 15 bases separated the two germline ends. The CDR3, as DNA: TGTGCCAGCTCACGCCCCGAGACAGGACCACCCCTCCACTTT. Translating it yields CASSRPETGPPLHF. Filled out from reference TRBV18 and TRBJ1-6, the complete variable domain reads NAGVMQNPRHLVRRRGQEARLRCSPMKGHSHVYWYRQLPEEGLKFMVYLQKENIIDESGMPKERFSAEFPKEGPSILRIQQVVRGDSAAYFCASSRPETGPPLHFGNGTRLTVT.

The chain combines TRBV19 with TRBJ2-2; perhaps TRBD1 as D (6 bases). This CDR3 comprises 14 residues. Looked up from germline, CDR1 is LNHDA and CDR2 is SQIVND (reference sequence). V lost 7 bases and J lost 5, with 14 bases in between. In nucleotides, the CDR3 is TGTGCCAGTAATGCGGACAGTAGAACCGGGGAGCTGTTTTTT. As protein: CASNADSRTGELFF.

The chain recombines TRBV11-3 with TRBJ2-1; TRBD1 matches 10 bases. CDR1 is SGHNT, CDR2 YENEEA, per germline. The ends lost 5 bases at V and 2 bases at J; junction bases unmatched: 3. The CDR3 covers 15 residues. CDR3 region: CASSKDRGAYNEQFF. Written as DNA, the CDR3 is TGTGCCAGCAGCAAGGACAGGGGGGCCTACAATGAGCAGTTCTTC.

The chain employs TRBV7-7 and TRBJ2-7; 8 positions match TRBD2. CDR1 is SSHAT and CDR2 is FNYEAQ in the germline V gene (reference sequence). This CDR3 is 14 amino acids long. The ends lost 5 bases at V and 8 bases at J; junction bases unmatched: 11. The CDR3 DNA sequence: TGTGCCAGCAGCCCACCCGGAGCGGGAGAACAGCAGTACTTC. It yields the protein CASSPPGAGEQQYF.